These T cell receptor beta chains were read from a single sample in a study of regulatory T cells in long-lasting Graves disease. MiXCR, run by TCRdb on the multiplex PCR reads, gives a single entry per CDR3 protein. In the table there are 450,000 to 600,000 distinct CDR3 sequences, roughly 14% of which are singletons. These records were also assigned to another study, of T cells in Graves' hyperthyroidism and ophthalmopathy.

The sample here was peripheral blood mononuclear cells (PBMCs), taken at new diagnosis, from a patient treated with antithyroid drugs. Receptor source: a man younger than 40 with Graves disease. Each CDR3 is given with its conserved first and last residue. The D gene is left open where the match is weak. Where a row states a size, it is once, few, many or the class of an expanded clone; other rows omit it.

clone_size j_call d_call v_call cdr3_nt cdr3_aa
many TRBJ2-7 TRBD2 TRBV13 TGTGCCAGCAGCGCCCCCGGGACTAGCACAACCTACGAGCAGTACTTC CASSAPGTSTTYEQYF
many TRBJ1-2 TRBD1 TRBV12-3/TRBV12-4 TGTGCCACCGAACGGGACAGCCGAAGGTTTCGGGACTATGGCTACACCTTC CATERDSRRFRDYGYTF
many TRBJ2-7 . TRBV3-1 TGTGCCAGCAGCCCGTTCGGACGGGACGAGCAGTACTTC CASSPFGRDEQYF
few TRBJ2-5 TRBD2 TRBV6-1 TGTGCCAGCAGCATTGGACAGATTCTAGCGGGGAGCCAAGAGACCCAGTACTTC CASSIGQILAGSQETQYF
. TRBJ2-2 . TRBV19 TGTGCCAGTTGTATCGGACGGGGCACCGGGGAGCTGTTTTTT CASCIGRGTGELFF
. TRBJ1-1 . TRBV2 TGTGCCAGCAGTGCTTGGACCGGGGGAACTGAAGCTTTCTTT CASSAWTGGTEAFF
. TRBJ2-5 TRBD2 TRBV12-3/TRBV12-4 TGTGCCAGCAGTATTGGCCGTATAGGACTAGGAGGGACCCAGTACTTC CASSIGRIGLGGTQYF
many TRBJ2-7 . TRBV11-1 TGTGCCAGCAGCTTAAGTACGGGGTATTTTAACGAGCAGTACTTC CASSLSTGYFNEQYF
few TRBJ1-1 TRBD1 TRBV2 TGTGCCAGCAGTGCGCTCGAACAGGGGGCTGAAGCTTTCTTT CASSALEQGAEAFF
. TRBJ2-3 . TRBV19 TGTGCCAGTAGTATCGGTCTAGTCGCAGATACGCAGTATTTT CASSIGLVADTQYF
. TRBJ1-1 . TRBV12-5 TGTGCTAGTGGCATCGGACAGCCGGCTGGCACTGAAGCTTTCTTT CASGIGQPAGTEAFF
many TRBJ1-1 . TRBV19 TGTGCCAGTAGAGTCCGAACCGGGACTGATGACACTGAAGCTTTCTTT CASRVRTGTDDTEAFF
. TRBJ2-1 . TRBV10-1 TGCGCCAGCAGTGAGTCGATTAGAATGAAGTACAATGAGCAGTTCTTC CASSESIRMKYNEQFF
few TRBJ2-1 . TRBV6-2/TRBV6-3 TGTGCCAGCGAGAGGGGGCGGGAGATACCCAATGAGCAGTTCTTC CASERGREIPNEQFF
many TRBJ2-1 . TRBV6-2/TRBV6-3 TGTGCCAGCAGTTACTCACACAGGAACAATGAGCAGTTCTTC CASSYSHRNNEQFF
. TRBJ2-7 . TRBV6-1 TGTGCCAGCAGGCATGGGTGGAGGGGGCTGAACGAGCAGTACTTC CASRHGWRGLNEQYF
once TRBJ2-1 TRBD2 TRBV18 TGTGCCAGCTCACCTGGACTAGGGGACTACAATGAGCAGTTCTTC CASSPGLGDYNEQFF
many TRBJ2-7 TRBD2 TRBV7-8 TGTGCCAGCAGCTTAGAGCCTAGCGGTTACTACGAGCAGTACTTC CASSLEPSGYYEQYF
many TRBJ2-1 . TRBV12-3/TRBV12-4 TGTGCCAGCACCCACTCTAGGGACGTCAGCTCCTACAATGAGCAGTTCTTC CASTHSRDVSSYNEQFF
few TRBJ1-3 TRBD1 TRBV20-1 TGCAGTGCGGCCCAGGGGGTCTCTGGAAACACCATATATTTT CSAAQGVSGNTIYF
few TRBJ2-3 . TRBV30 TGTGCCTGGAGTGCGGGGTTCTCTTTTAGCACAGATACGCAGTATTTT CAWSAGFSFSTDTQYF
many TRBJ2-7 TRBD2 TRBV12-3/TRBV12-4 TGTGCCAGCAGTTTATCTAGCGGGAGCGGGCAGTACTTC CASSLSSGSGQYF
few TRBJ2-1 TRBD2 TRBV10-2 TGCGCCAGCCGCCGGGAGGGCGGGCAGTTCTTC CASRREGGQFF
few TRBJ1-1 . TRBV5-1 TGCGCCAGCAGCTTGGCCGAGGGGGTCTTGAACACTGAAGCTTTCTTT CASSLAEGVLNTEAFF
many TRBJ2-7 . TRBV19 TGTGCCAGTAGTTTACAGGGAGTCGGGTACGAGCAGTACTTC CASSLQGVGYEQYF
many TRBJ2-1 TRBD2 TRBV19 TGTGCCAGCACTACATGGGGGGGGGCCTACAATGAGCAGTTCTTC CASTTWGGAYNEQFF
many TRBJ2-1 . TRBV6-5 TGTGCCAGCAGTTACGGGACGGGAGTAGTGGCTAATGAGCAGTTCTTC CASSYGTGVVANEQFF
many TRBJ2-1 . TRBV2 TGTGCCAGCAGTGAAGCCCAACTAGGCGAGCAGTTCTTC CASSEAQLGEQFF
. TRBJ2-1 TRBD1 TRBV7-2 TGTGCCAGCAGCTTTTTTTGGGACAGGGAGGACAATGAGCAGTTCTTC CASSFFWDREDNEQFF
few TRBJ2-1 . TRBV20-1 TGCAGTGCTAGAGCACCGGGAAATGAGCAGTTCTTC CSARAPGNEQFF
few TRBJ2-1 . TRBV3-1 TGTGCCAGCAGCTCAAGGGGCTCTAGGGCCTACAATGAGCAGTTCTTC CASSSRGSRAYNEQFF
. TRBJ2-7 . TRBV4-2 TGTGCCAGCAGCCAAGAGAAGGCGGGAATCTACGAGCAGTACTTC CASSQEKAGIYEQYF
many TRBJ1-1 . TRBV19 TGTGCCAGTAGTATTAGACAGAGGCTCACTGAAGCTTTCTTT CASSIRQRLTEAFF
. TRBJ2-4 TRBD1 TRBV20-1 TGCAGTGCTCGGGACAGGGGGGTAAACATTCAGTACTTC CSARDRGVNIQYF
few TRBJ2-1 . TRBV6-1 TGTGCCAGCAGCCGGGTACAGGGCCGACTGGCGAGCTACAATGAGCAGTTCTTC CASSRVQGRLASYNEQFF
many TRBJ2-2 . TRBV7-9 TGTGCCAGCAGCCATATACAGCGGAGGGGGGACACCGGGGAGCTGTTTTTT CASSHIQRRGDTGELFF
. TRBJ1-2 TRBD1 TRBV20-1 TGCAGTGCGCGAGGGACAGGGGGCTCGGATGGCTACACCTTC CSARGTGGSDGYTF
many TRBJ1-2 TRBD1 TRBV12-3/TRBV12-4 TGTGCCAGCAGTTTACGCGGACAGGTTAACTATGGCTACACCTTC CASSLRGQVNYGYTF
many TRBJ2-1 . TRBV20-1 TGCAGTGCTAGGTTGACGAGCGGTCGCTCCTACAATGAGCAGTTCTTC CSARLTSGRSYNEQFF
many TRBJ2-1 TRBD2 TRBV12-3/TRBV12-4 TGTGCCAGCAAACCACTTCGGCGGGAGGGCCCAGAGAATGAGCAGTTCTTC CASKPLRREGPENEQFF
many TRBJ1-6 . TRBV24-1 TGTGCCACCACCTACAGGGAATTGGGATCACCCCTCCACTTT CATTYRELGSPLHF
few TRBJ1-1 . TRBV6-9 TGTGCCAGCAGTTACCAGAAAGGGTTCACTGAAGCTTCCTTT CASSYQKGFTEASF
many TRBJ1-1 . TRBV7-9 TGTGCCAGCATCCGAGGGGCAGGGGCAAAGGCTGAAGCTTTCTTT CASIRGAGAKAEAFF
many TRBJ2-3 TRBD2 TRBV10-3 TGTGCCATCAACGACCTTGGTGTAGCGGGAACGTCTAGCACAGATACGCAGTATTTT CAINDLGVAGTSSTDTQYF
many TRBJ2-1 . TRBV7-3 TGTGCCAGCAGCTTACGGATGGTCAACAATGAGCAGTTCTTC CASSLRMVNNEQFF
many TRBJ2-7 . TRBV15 TGTGCCACCGCGCCTGGGGCAGGGGAGGCCTACGAGCAGTACTTC CATAPGAGEAYEQYF
. TRBJ2-1 . TRBV5-1 TGCGCCAGCAGCTTGGGACTAGAGGTTGAGCAGTTCTTC CASSLGLEVEQFF
many TRBJ2-7 . TRBV3-1 TGTGCCAGCAGCCAGGGTTGGTTTGTGGACGAGCAGTACTTC CASSQGWFVDEQYF
many TRBJ2-1 . TRBV7-9 TGTGCCAGCAGCCTCCTATCGACAGGTGTTTTGGGTGAGCAGTTCTTC CASSLLSTGVLGEQFF
many TRBJ1-1 . TRBV2 TGTGCCAGCTCTGACTCATCGGCTAACACTGAAGCTTTCTTT CASSDSSANTEAFF
. TRBJ1-6 . TRBV13 TGTGCCAGCAGCTTTAGGGGGATCTATAATTCACCCCTCCACTTT CASSFRGIYNSPLHF
. TRBJ1-4 . TRBV18 TGTGCCAGCTCACCTTCACCAAGTGCAACTAATGAAAAACTGTTTTTT CASSPSPSATNEKLFF
many TRBJ2-1 . TRBV5-1 TGCGCCAGCGGTAGTTCAGGAAATGAGCAGTTCTTC CASGSSGNEQFF
many TRBJ2-7 . TRBV7-9 TGTGCCAGCAGCACCTCCGCCCGCGCCTACGAGCAGTACTTC CASSTSARAYEQYF
. TRBJ2-2 TRBD2 TRBV10-3 TGTGCCATCACCTCGGGACTAGACAACACCGGGGAGCTGTTTTTT CAITSGLDNTGELFF
. TRBJ2-5 . TRBV6-1 TGTGCCAGCAGCCGCGGCCCGTACCAAGAGACCCAGTACTTC CASSRGPYQETQYF
many TRBJ2-7 . TRBV29-1 TGCAGCGTTCTCCACCTCTACGAGCAGTACTTC CSVLHLYEQYF
. TRBJ1-2 TRBD1 TRBV10-3 TGTGCCAGTATAGGGGACAGGGGCCCGGGGGGCTACACCTTC CASIGDRGPGGYTF
. TRBJ1-1 TRBD1 TRBV20-1 TGCAGTGCTAGAGATAATGGACAGGGAAGCTCCCGTGGCACTGAAGCTTTCTTT CSARDNGQGSSRGTEAFF